This TCR beta chain was recovered during a study of Ad26.COV2.S vaccination and SARS-CoV-2 variants. For the study at large: The donor belonged to the COV1001 Ad26.COV2.S trial arm. Into the muscle, Ad26.COV2.S was dosed once or twice, 56 days apart.

Study observations and caveats: Placebo recipients trailed vaccine recipients in spike-specific TCR breadth.

The J segment lost 2 bases and the V segment lost 5 bases, leaving 5 bases of the junction unmatched. The CDR3 is made up of 15 amino acids. The germline CDR1 and CDR2 sequences are MNHEY and SVGAGI. Treatment denoted: approximately 18 received Ad26.COV2.S at low or high dose, single or two shots; 5 received placebo; per-sample allocation not given. The study sampled participants on day 63 after the first vaccine or placebo injection. What was given as vaccine was an Ad26 vector encoding Wuhan-strain SARS-CoV-2 spike. Sequencing was performed with immunoSEQ multiplex PCR; in TCRdb, only in-frame clones are kept and a portion is missing. The table shows about 400,000 clones, with approximately 88% occurring only once. Details on this clone: Its specificity is not known.

V gene TRBV6-5 combines with J gene TRBJ2-7; 11 bases match TRBD1. The TCR comes from a person between 18 and 60 years old who received the Ad26.COV2.S COVID-19 vaccine or a placebo. Sequencing used peripheral blood, obtained in a trial of Ad26.COV2.S vaccine versus placebo. The CDR3 DNA reads TGTGCCAGCAGTACCCGGGGACAGGGGGCCTACGAGCAGTACTTC. It translates to CASSTRGQGAYEQYF.